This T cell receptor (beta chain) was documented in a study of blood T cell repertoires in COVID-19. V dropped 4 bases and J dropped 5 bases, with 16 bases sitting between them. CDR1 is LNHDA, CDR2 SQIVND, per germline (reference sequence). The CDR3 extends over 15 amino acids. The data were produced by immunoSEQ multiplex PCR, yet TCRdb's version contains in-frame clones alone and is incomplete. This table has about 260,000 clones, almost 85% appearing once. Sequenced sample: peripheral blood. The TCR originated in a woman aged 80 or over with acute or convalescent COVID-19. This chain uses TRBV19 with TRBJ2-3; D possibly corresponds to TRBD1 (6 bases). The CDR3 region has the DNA TGTGCCAGTAGTAAAAGTGGGGGCTCGGGAGATACGCAGTATTTT. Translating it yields CASSKSGGSGDTQYF.